The table lists the clone carrying this T cell receptor (beta chain) with a count of one. Trimming removed 3 bases at V and 4 bases at J, with 16 bases between. The CDR3 covers 15 residues. Germline V lookup: CDR1 SGDLS, CDR2 YYNGEE. How the authors handled the data: Reference gene primer amplification gave nucleated cell count estimates. Sequencing was performed with immunoSEQ multiplex PCR; in TCRdb, only in-frame clones are kept and a portion is missing. From that table come the V and J calls and clone size; the DNA was used to work out D and trimming. The repertoire holds roughly 250,000 clones, with 81% as singletons. This sample is drawn from a study of blood T cell repertoires in COVID-19.

The receptor's source is a woman aged 55-69 years with active or convalescent COVID-19. The chain carries TRBV9 and TRBJ1-1, with D tentatively TRBD1 (5 bases). The sequenced material came from peripheral blood. The DNA of the CDR3 is TGTGCCAGCAGCGGGCCTCACGAAGGGGCCACTGAAGCTTTCTTT. It encodes CASSGPHEGATEAFF.